Following are 3 T cell receptor beta chains from one sample sequenced in a study of shared clonotypes between healthy human individuals. The protocol was immunoSEQ multiplex PCR, while the TCRdb copy is restricted to in-frame clones and leaves out a portion. The sample has hundreds of thousands of clones, roughly 77% seen once. Sequenced input: PBMCs. Receptors originate from a woman aged 40 to 50 in good health. Some clones in this sample may be carry-over from other donors' samples.

The V and J genes are TRBV10-1 and TRBJ2-5, with 11 positions matching TRBD2. Germline-derived CDR1 and CDR2 are WNHNN and SYGVQD (reference sequence). The length of the CDR3 is 15 residues. V was pared by 4 bases and J by 4 bases, with 5 bases of the junction left unmatched. CDR3 loop: CASSGTSGPGETQYF. CDR3 DNA: TGCGCCAGCAGTGGGACTAGCGGGCCCGGAGAGACCCAGTACTTC.

The chain combines TRBV18 with TRBJ1-4, with TRBD1 matching 8 bases. The length of the CDR3 is 13 residues. From germline, CDR1 is KGHSH and CDR2 LQKENI. Trimming at V came to 7 bases and at J to 5 bases, leaving 3 bases not matched to a gene. CDR3 in DNA: TGTGCCAGCTTGGACAGGGTAAATGAAAAACTGTTTTTT. Translating gives CASLDRVNEKLFF.

The rearrangement links TRBV9 to TRBJ2-1; 14 bases are a match to TRBD2. Germline V CDR1 and CDR2: SGDLS, YYNGEE. The V gene end was trimmed by 3 bases and the J gene end by 6 bases; junction bases not matched to a gene: 8. CDR3 length equals 17 residues. The CDR3 nucleotides are TGTGCCAGCAGCGGACTAGCGGGAGGGTCCAGGAGCAATGAGCAGTTCTTC. Translation: CASSGLAGGSRSNEQFF.